This TCR beta chain was sequenced in a study of beta chain features in type 1 diabetes. General observations from the study: For Type 1 diabetes patients, all four CD4+ subsets carried TCRB CDR3s that were moderately but significantly shorter. VDJ junctions from type 1 diabetes patients carried fewer insertions and larger deletions.

As concerns this clone: Its antigen remains unknown.

The germline gives CDR1 SGHTA, CDR2 FQGNSA. Trimming removed 3 bases from V and 0 bases from J, with 16 bases in between. The CDR3 consists of 17 residues. Each of the CD4+ naive, central memory, regulatory and stem cell-like memory populations was sorted via CD45RO/CCR7/CD25/CD127/CD95/CD27. The authors obtained over 95% purity in all sorted populations. Expressed TCRB transcripts were sequenced after all isolated RNA was converted to cDNA. The repertoire was sequenced with immunoSEQ multiplex PCR; TCRdb's copy has only in-frame clones and lacks some. The table has more than 300,000 clones, roughly 8% seen once.

The sequenced sample was central memory CD4+ T cells from blood. V gene TRBV7-2 combines with J gene TRBJ2-3, with D tentatively TRBD1 or TRBD2 (6 bases each). The receptor comes from a woman between 18 and 29 years old in good health. CDR3 nucleotides: TGTGCCAGCAGCTTGAAGATTAGGGGGACTAGCACAGATACGCAGTATTTT. Residues: CASSLKIRGTSTDTQYF.